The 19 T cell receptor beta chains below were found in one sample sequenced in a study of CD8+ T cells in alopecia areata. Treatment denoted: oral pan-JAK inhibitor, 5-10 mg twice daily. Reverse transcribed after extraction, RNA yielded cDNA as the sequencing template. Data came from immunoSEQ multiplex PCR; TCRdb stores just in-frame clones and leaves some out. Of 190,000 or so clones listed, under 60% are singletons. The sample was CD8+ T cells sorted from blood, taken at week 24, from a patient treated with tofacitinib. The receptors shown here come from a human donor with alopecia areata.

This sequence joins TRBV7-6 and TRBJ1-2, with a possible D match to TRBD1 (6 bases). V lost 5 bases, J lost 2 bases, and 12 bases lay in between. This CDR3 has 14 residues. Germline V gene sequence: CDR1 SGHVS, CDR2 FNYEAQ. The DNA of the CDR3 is TGTGCCAGCAGCCCCCGGGACACCAACTATGGCTACACCTTC. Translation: CASSPRDTNYGYTF. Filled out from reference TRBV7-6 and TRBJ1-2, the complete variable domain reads GAGVSQSPRYKVTKRGQDVALRCDPISGHVSLYWYRQALGQGPEFLTYFNYEAQQDKSGLPNDRFSAERPEGSISTLTIQRTEQRDSAMYRCASSPRDTNYGYTFGSGTRLTVV.

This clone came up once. This chain's CDR3 is CASSLERDSYYEQYF. For the CDR3, the DNA is TGCGCCAGCAGCCTAGAACGGGACAGCTATTACGAGCAGTACTTC. The chain has TRBV4-1 and TRBJ2-7; 7 bases agree with TRBD1. Germline CDR1 is MGHRA and CDR2 is YSYEKL. The CDR3 is 15 residues long. With V trimmed by 4 bases and J by 4 bases, 10 bases remained unmatched.

CDR3 sequence: CASSLTGTGESHEQYF. The CDR3 DNA is TGTGCCAGCAGTTTAACCGGGACAGGGGAGTCACACGAGCAGTACTTC. The chain carries TRBV27 and TRBJ2-7; 10 bases align to TRBD1. The CDR3 sequence is 16 residues long. J was trimmed by 5 bases and V by 2 bases; bases with no gene match: 9. Germline V gene lookup returns CDR1 MNHEY and CDR2 SMNVEV (reference sequence).

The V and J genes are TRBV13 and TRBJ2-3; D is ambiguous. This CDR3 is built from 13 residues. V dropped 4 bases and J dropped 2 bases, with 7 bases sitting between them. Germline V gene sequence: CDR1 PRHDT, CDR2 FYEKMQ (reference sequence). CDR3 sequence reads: CASSSPHTDTQYF. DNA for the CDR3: TGTGCCAGCAGCTCCCCGCACACAGATACGCAGTATTTT. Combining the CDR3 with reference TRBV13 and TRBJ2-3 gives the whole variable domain AAGVIQSPRHLIKEKRETATLKCYPIPRHDTVYWYQQGPGQDPQFLISFYEKMQSDKGSIPDRFSAQQFSDYHSELNMSSLELGDSALYFCASSSPHTDTQYFGPGTRLTVL.

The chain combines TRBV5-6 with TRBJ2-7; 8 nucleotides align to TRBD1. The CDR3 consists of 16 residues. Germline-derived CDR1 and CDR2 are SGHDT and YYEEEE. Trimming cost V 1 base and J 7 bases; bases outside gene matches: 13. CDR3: CASSLWATGAEREQYF. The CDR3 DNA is TGTGCCAGCAGCTTGTGGGCGACAGGGGCCGAGAGGGAGCAGTACTTC.

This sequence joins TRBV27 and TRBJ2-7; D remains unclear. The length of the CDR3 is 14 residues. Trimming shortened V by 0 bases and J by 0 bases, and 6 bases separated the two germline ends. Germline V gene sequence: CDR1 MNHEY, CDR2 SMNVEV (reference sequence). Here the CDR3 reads CASSLSTYSYEQYF. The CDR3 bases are TGTGCCAGCAGTTTATCGACATACTCCTACGAGCAGTACTTC.

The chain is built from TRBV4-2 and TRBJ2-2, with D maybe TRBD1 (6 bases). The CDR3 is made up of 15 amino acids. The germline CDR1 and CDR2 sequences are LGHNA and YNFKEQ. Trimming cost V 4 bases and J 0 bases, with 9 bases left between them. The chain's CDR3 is CASSRTASNTGELFF. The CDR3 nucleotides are TGTGCCAGCAGCCGGACAGCTTCGAACACCGGGGAGCTGTTTTTT.

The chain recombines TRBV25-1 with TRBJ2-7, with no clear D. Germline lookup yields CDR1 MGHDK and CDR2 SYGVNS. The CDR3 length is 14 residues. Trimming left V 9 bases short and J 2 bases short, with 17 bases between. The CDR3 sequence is CASQTYLPPYEQYF. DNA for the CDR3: TGTGCCAGTCAGACCTACCTCCCTCCCTACGAGCAGTACTTC.

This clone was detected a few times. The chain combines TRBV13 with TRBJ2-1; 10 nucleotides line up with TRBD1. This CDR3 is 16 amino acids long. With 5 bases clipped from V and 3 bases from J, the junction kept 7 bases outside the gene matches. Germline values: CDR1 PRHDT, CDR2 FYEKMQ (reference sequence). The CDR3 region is CASSPRTGGIYNEQFF. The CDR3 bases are TGTGCCAGCAGCCCTCGGACAGGGGGGATCTACAATGAGCAGTTCTTC.

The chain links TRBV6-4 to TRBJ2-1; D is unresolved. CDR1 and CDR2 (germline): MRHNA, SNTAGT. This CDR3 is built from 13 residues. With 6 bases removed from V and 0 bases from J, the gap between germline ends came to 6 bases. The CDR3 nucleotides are TGTGCCAGCAGCAATCACTCCTACAATGAGCAGTTCTTC. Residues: CASSNHSYNEQFF.

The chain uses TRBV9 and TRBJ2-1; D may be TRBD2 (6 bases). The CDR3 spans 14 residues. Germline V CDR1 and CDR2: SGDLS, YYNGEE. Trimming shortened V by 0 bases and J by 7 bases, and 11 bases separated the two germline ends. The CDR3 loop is CASSVGSGRNEQFF. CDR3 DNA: TGTGCCAGCAGCGTAGGGTCAGGGAGGAATGAGCAGTTCTTC.

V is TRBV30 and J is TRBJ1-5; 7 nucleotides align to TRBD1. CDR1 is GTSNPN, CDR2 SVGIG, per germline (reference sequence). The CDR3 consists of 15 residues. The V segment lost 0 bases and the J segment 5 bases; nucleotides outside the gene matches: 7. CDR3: CAWSVGRGLDQPQHF. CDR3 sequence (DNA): TGTGCCTGGAGTGTCGGCAGGGGGTTGGATCAGCCCCAGCATTTT.

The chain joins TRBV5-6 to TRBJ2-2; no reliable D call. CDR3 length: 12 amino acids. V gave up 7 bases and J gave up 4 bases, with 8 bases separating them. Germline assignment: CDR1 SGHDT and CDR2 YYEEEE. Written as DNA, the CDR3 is TGTGCCAGCCGACCACCCACCGGGGAGCTGTTTTTT. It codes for CASRPPTGELFF.

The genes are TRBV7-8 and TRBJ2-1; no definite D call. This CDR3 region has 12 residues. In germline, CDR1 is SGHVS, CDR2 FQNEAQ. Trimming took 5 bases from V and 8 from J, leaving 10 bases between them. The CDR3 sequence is CASSPSSYEQFF. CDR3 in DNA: TGTGCCAGCAGCCCCAGTAGTTATGAGCAGTTCTTC.

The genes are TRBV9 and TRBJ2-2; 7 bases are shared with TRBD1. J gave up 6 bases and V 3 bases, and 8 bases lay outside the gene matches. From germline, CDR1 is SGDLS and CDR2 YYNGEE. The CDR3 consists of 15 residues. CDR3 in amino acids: CASSESTGKSGELFF. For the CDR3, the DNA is TGTGCCAGCAGCGAATCGACAGGGAAGTCCGGGGAGCTGTTTTTT.

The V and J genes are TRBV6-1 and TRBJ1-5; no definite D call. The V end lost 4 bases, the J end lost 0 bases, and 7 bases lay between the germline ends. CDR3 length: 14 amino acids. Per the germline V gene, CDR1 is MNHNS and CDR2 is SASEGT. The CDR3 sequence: CASSGSYSNQPQHF. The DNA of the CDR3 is TGTGCCAGCAGTGGTAGCTATAGCAATCAGCCCCAGCATTTT.

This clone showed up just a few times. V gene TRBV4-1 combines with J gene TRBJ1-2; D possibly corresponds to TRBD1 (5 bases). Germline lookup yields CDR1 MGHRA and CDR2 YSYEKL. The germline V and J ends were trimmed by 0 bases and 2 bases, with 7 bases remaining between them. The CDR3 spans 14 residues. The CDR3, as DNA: TGCGCCAGCAGCCAAGAACAGGCAAACTATGGCTACACCTTC. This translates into CASSQEQANYGYTF.

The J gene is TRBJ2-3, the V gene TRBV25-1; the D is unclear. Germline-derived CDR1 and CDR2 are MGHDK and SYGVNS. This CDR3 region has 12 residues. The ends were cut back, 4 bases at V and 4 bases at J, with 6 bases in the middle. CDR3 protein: CASSGFADTQYF. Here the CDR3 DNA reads TGTGCCAGCAGTGGGTTCGCAGATACGCAGTATTTT. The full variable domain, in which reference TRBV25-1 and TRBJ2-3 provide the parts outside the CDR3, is EADIYQTPRYLVIGTGKKITLECSQTMGHDKMYWYQQDPGMELHLIHYSYGVNSTEKGDLSSESTVSRIRTEHFPLTLESARPSHTSQYLCASSGFADTQYFGPGTRLTVL.

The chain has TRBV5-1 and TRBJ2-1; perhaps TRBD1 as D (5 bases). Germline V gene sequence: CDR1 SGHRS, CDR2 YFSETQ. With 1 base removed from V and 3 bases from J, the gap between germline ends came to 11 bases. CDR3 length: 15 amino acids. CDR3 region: CASSLRTGGYNEQFF. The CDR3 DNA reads TGCGCCAGCAGCTTGAGAACAGGTGGCTACAATGAGCAGTTCTTC. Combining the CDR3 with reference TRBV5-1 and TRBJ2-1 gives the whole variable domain KAGVTQTPRYLIKTRGQQVTLSCSPISGHRSVSWYQQTPGQGLQFLFEYFSETQRNKGNFPGRFSGRQFSNSRSEMNVSTLELGDSALYLCASSLRTGGYNEQFFGPGTRLTVL.